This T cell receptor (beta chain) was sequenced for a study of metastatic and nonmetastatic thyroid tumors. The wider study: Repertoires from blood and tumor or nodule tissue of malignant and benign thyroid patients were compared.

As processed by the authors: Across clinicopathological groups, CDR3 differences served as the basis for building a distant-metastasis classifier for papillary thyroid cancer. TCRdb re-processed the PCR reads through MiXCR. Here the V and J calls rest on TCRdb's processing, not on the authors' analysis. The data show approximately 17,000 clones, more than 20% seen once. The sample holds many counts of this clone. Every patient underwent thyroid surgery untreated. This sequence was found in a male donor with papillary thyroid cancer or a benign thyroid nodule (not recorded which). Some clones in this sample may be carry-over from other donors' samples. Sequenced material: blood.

Here the CDR3 reads CASSPRPNSYNEQFF. In DNA form, the CDR3 reads TGTGCCAGCTCACCCAGACCGAACTCCTACAATGAGCAGTTCTTC. The genes are TRBV18 and TRBJ2-1; D not resolved. V gave up 3 bases and J gave up 0 bases, with 9 bases separating them. This CDR3 spans 15 amino acids. CDR1 is KGHSH and CDR2 is LQKENI in the germline V gene.